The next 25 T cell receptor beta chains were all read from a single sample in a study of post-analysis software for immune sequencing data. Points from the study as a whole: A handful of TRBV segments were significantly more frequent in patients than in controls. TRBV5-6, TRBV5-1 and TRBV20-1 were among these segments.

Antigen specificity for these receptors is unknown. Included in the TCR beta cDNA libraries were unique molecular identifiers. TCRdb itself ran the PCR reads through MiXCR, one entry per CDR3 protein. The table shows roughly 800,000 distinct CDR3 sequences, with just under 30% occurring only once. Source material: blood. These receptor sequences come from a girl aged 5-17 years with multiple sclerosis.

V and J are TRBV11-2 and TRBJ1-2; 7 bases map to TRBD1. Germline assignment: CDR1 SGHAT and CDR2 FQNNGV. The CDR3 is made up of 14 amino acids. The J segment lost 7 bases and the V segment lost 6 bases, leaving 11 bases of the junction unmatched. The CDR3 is CASRSLAGGRGYTF. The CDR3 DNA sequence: TGTGCCAGCAGGAGTCTGGCAGGGGGTCGTGGCTACACCTTC.

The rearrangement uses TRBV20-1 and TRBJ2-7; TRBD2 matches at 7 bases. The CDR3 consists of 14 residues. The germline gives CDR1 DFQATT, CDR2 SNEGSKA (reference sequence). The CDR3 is CNAPGTSGVYEQYF. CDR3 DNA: TGCAATGCCCCAGGAACCAGCGGGGTCTACGAGCAGTACTTC.

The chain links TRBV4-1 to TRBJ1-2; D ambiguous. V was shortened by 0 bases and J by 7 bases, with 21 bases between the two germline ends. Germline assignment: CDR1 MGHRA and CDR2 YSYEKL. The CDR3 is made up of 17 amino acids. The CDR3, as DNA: TGCGCCAGCAGCCAAGATGTTAGAGGGCCCCGTTCGGGTGGCTACACCTTC. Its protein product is CASSQDVRGPRSGGYTF.

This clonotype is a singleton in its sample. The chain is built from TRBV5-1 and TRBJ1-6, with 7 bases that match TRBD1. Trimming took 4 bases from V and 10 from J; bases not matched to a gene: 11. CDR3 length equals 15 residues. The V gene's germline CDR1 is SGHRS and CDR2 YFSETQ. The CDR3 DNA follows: TGCGCCAGCAGCACCGGGACAGACAACGGATCACCCCTCCACTTT. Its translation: CASSTGTDNGSPLHF.

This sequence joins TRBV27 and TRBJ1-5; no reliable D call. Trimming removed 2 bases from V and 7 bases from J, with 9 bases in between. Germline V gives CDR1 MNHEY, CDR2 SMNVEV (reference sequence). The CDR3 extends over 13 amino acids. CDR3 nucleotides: TGTGCCAGCAGTTTAGGGTTTTGGCAGCCCCAGCATTTT. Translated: CASSLGFWQPQHF.

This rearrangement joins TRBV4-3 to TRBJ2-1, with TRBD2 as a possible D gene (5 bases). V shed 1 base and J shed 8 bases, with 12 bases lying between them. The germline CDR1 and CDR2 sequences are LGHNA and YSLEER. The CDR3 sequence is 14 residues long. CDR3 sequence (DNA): TGCGCCAGCAGCCAAGGTGCCGGACTCTATGAGCAGTTCTTC. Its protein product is CASSQGAGLYEQFF.

CDR3 sequence (DNA): TGTGCCAGCAGTTCGGACTTACTCTCCTACAATGAGCAGTTCTTC. Encoded protein: CASSSDLLSYNEQFF. The J gene is TRBJ2-1, the V gene TRBV28; tentatively, D is TRBD2 (5 bases). Per germline, CDR1 MDHEN and CDR2 SYDVKM. The CDR3 spans 15 residues. The V end was cut by 4 bases, the J end by 0 bases, with 10 bases between.

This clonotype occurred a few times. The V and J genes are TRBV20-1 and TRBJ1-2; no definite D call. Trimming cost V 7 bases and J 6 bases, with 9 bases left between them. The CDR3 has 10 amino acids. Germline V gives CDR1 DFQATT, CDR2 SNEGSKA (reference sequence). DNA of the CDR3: TGCAGTGTCCACCGCGATGGCTACACCTTC. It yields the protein CSVHRDGYTF.

The CDR3 bases are TGTGCCAGCAGCTTGGCTGGGGCAAGGGCGTACAATGAGCAGTTCTTC. Translated, it gives CASSLAGARAYNEQFF. The chain uses TRBV7-6 and TRBJ2-1; TRBD1 might be the D (5 bases). The CDR3 consists of 16 residues. Trimming shortened V by 3 bases and J by 4 bases, and 16 bases separated the two germline ends. Germline values: CDR1 SGHVS, CDR2 FNYEAQ.

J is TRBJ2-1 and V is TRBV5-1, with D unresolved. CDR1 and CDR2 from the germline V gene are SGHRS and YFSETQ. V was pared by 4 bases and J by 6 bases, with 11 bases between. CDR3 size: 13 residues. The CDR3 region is CASSPDGSNEQFF. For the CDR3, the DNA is TGCGCCAGCAGCCCGGACGGTTCCAATGAGCAGTTCTTC.

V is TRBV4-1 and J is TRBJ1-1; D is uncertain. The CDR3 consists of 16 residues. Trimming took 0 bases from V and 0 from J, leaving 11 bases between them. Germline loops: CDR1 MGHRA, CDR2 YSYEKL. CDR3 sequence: CASSQEFSSLNTEAFF. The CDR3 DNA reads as TGCGCCAGCAGCCAAGAGTTCTCAAGCCTGAACACTGAAGCTTTCTTT.

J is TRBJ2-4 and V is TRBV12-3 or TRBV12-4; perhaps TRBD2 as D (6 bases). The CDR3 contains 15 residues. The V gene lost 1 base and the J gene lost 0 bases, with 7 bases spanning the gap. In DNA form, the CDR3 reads TGTGCCAGCAGTTTAGGTAGCGGAGCCAAAAACATTCAGTACTTC. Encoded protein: CASSLGSGAKNIQYF.

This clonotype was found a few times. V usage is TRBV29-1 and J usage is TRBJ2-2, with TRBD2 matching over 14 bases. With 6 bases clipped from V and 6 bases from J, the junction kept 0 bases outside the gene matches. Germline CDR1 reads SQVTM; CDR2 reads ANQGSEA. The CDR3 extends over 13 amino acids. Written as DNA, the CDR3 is TGCAGCGTGGGACTAGCGGGGGCCGGGGAGCTGTTTTTT. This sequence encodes CSVGLAGAGELFF.

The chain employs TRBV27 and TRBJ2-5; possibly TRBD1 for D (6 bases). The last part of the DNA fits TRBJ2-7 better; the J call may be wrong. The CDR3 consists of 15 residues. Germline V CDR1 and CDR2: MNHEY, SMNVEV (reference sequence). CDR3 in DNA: TGTGCCAGCAGTTTATCGACAGGTTATCCCTACGAGCAGTACTTC. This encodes CASSLSTGYPYEQYF.

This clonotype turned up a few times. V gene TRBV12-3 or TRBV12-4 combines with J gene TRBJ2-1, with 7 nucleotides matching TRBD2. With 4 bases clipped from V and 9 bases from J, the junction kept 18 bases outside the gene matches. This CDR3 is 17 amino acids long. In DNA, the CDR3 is TGTGCCAGCAGTTCCCCCTTAAGCGGGGCCCCGGGTGGTGAGCAGTTCTTC. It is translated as CASSSPLSGAPGGEQFF.

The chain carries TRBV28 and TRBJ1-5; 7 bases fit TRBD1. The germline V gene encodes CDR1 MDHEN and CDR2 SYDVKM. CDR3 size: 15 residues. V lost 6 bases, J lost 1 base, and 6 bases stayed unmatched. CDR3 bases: TGTGCCAGCAGCCCGACAGGGTTAAGCAATCAGCCCCAGCATTTT. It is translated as CASSPTGLSNQPQHF.

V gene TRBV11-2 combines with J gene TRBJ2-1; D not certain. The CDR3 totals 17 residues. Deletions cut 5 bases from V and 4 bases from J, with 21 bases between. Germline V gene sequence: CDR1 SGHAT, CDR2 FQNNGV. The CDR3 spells CASSPTIGASYYNEQFF. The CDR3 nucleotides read TGTGCCAGCAGCCCTACCATCGGAGCGAGCTATTACAATGAGCAGTTCTTC.

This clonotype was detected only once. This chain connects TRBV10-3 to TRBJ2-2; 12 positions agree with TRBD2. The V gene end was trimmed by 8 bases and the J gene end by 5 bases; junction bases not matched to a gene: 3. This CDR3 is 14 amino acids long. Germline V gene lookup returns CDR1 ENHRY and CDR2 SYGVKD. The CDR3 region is CAIGLAGLTGELFF. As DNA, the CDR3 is TGTGCCATCGGACTAGCGGGATTAACCGGGGAGCTGTTTTTT.

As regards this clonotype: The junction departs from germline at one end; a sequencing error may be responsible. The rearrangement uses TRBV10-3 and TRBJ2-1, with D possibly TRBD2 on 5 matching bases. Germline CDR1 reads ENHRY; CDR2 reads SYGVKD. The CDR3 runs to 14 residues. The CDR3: CATSESGTSGEQFF. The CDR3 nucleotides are TGTGCCACCAGTGAGTCGGGAACATCGGGTGAGCAGTTCTTC.

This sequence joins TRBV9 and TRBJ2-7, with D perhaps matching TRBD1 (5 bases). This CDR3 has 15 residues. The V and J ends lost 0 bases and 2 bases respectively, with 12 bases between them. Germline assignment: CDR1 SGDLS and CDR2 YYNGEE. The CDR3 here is CASSVAPDIPYEQYF. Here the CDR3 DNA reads TGTGCCAGCAGCGTAGCCCCGGACATACCCTACGAGCAGTACTTC.

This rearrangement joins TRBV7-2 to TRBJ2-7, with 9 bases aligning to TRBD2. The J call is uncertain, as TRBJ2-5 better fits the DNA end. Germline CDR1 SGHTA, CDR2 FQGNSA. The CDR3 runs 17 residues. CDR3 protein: CASSKPVASGTMGTQYF. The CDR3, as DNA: TGTGCCAGCAGCAAACCCGTGGCTAGCGGGACCATGGGGACCCAGTACTTC.

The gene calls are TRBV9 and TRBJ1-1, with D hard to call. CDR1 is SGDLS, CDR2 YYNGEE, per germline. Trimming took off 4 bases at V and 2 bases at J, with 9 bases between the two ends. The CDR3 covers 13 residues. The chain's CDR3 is CASSFRPNTEAFF. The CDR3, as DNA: TGTGCCAGCAGCTTCCGGCCCAACACTGAAGCTTTCTTT.

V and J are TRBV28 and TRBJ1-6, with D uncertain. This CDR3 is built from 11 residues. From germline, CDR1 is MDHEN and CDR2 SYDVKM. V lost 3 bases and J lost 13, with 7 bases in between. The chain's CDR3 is CASSLIGPLHF. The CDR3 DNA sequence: TGTGCCAGCAGTTTGATTGGGCCCCTCCACTTT.

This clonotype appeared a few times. This CDR3 is CASSVAAAGGDYGYTF. CDR3 bases: TGTGCCAGCAGCGTAGCCGCGGCAGGGGGCGACTATGGCTACACCTTC. The V gene is TRBV9, the J gene TRBJ1-2; 8 bases are shared with TRBD1. CDR1 and CDR2 (germline): SGDLS, YYNGEE. CDR3 length: 16 amino acids. Trimming removed 0 bases from V and 3 bases from J; junction bases left unmatched: 7.

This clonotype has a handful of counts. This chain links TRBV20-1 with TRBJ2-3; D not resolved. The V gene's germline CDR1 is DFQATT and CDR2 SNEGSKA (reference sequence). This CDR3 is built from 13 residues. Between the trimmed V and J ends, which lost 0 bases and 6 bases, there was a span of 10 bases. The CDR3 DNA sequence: TGCAGTGCTAGAGATCGGGTAGTGGATACGCAGTATTTT. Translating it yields CSARDRVVDTQYF.